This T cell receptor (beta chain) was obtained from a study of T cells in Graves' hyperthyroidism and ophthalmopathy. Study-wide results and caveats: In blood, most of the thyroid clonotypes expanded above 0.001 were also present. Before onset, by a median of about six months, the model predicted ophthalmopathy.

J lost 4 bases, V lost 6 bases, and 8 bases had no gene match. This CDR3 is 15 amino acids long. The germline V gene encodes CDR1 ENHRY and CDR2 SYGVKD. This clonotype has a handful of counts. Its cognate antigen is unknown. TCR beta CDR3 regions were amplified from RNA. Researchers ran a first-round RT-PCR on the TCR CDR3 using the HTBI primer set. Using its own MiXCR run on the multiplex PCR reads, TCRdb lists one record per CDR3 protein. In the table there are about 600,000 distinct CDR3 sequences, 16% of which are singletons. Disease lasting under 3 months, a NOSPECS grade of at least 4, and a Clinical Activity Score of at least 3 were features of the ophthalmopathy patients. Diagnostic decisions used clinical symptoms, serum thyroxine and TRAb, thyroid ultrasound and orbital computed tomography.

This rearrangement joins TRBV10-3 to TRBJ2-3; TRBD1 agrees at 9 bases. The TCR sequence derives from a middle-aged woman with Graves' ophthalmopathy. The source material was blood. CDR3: CAISNTGGIADTQYF. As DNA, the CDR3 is TGTGCCATCAGCAATACAGGGGGCATCGCAGATACGCAGTATTTT.